Below, one T cell receptor beta chain is given with its context. What it recognizes is unknown. This sample was included in a study of T cell responses to AZD1222 COVID-19 vaccine. Findings and caveats of the study: In a largely white British group with more females than males, clonal diversity was possibly underestimated. Scientists sampled the repertoires only once the peak T cell response had passed. Just a handful of people given AZD1222 tested seropositive at baseline.

V was clipped by 10 bases and J by 1 base, with 10 bases between them. The CDR3 has 12 amino acids. Germline V CDR1 and CDR2: LNHDA, SQIVND (reference sequence). The repertoire was sequenced with immunoSEQ multiplex PCR; TCRdb's copy has only in-frame clones and lacks some. This sample has 50,000 to 70,000 clones; about 91% occur once, and the top ten carry approximately 6.1%. Pooling covered second doses at about 4 or about 12 weeks. The source material was peripheral blood, sampled 28 days after the second AZD1222 dose. The chain recombines TRBV19 with TRBJ1-1; D remains unclear. The sequence derives from an adult who received the AZD1222 COVID-19 vaccine. The CDR3 sequence is CATAKGNTEAFF. CDR3 in DNA: TGTGCCACGGCTAAGGGGAACACTGAAGCTTTCTTT.